The 30 T cell receptor beta chains in this list originate from one sample, sequenced in a study of blood T cell repertoires in COVID-19. Sequencing was performed with immunoSEQ multiplex PCR; in TCRdb, only in-frame clones are kept and a portion is missing. The sample includes over 130,000 clones, about 84% of them seen just once. Sequenced input: PBMCs or T cells enriched from blood (not recorded which). All receptors derive from a woman aged 18 to 35 who had been exposed to COVID-19.

The chain has TRBV5-1 and TRBJ1-2, with D perhaps matching TRBD1 (6 bases). The germline CDR1 and CDR2 sequences are SGHRS and YFSETQ. The CDR3 spans 15 residues. The germline V and J ends were trimmed by 1 base and 5 bases, with 15 bases remaining between them. The CDR3, as DNA: TGCGCCAGCAGCTTGTCCACAGGGTTAGGGTATGGCTACACCTTC. Protein product: CASSLSTGLGYGYTF.

The gene calls are TRBV24-1 and TRBJ2-3, with TRBD1 matching 9 bases. J was trimmed by 4 bases and V by 3 bases; bases with no gene match: 4. CDR1 is KGHDR and CDR2 is SFDVKD in the germline V gene. The CDR3 spans 15 residues. The CDR3 region is CATSDPTGGADTQYF. The CDR3 DNA reads as TGTGCCACCAGTGATCCAACAGGGGGCGCAGATACGCAGTATTTT.

V usage is TRBV19 and J usage is TRBJ2-2; 10 bases agree with TRBD1. J gave up 7 bases and V 5 bases, and 4 bases lay outside the gene matches. The length of the CDR3 is 14 residues. CDR1 and CDR2 from the germline V gene are LNHDA and SQIVND (reference sequence). CDR3 DNA: TGTGCCAGTAGTGGGACAGGGGACGTCGGGGAGCTGTTTTTT. This sequence encodes CASSGTGDVGELFF. The full variable domain, in which reference TRBV19 and TRBJ2-2 provide the parts outside the CDR3, is DGGITQSPKYLFRKEGQNVTLSCEQNLNHDAMYWYRQDPGQGLRLIYYSQIVNDFQKGDIAEGYSVSREKKESFPLTVTSAQKNPTAFYLCASSGTGDVGELFFGEGSRLTVL.

The V and J genes are TRBV6-2 or TRBV6-3 and TRBJ1-5; tentative D call: TRBD1 (6 bases). With 5 bases removed from V and 1 base from J, the gap between germline ends came to 9 bases. Looked up from germline, CDR1 is MNHEY and CDR2 is SVGEGT. The CDR3 consists of 14 residues. CDR3 protein: CASSLDRSNQPQHF. As DNA, the CDR3 is TGTGCCAGCAGTCTGGACAGAAGCAATCAGCCCCAGCATTTT.

Concerning this clone: Relative to the germline gene, one junction end is altered; a read error may explain this. This chain uses TRBV19 with TRBJ1-3; unclear D gene. The CDR3 length is 15 residues. CDR1 and CDR2 (germline): LNHDA, SQIVND (reference sequence). DNA of the CDR3: TGTGCCAGTAGGATAGGCGGATTCTCTGGAAACACCATATATTTT. This sequence encodes CASRIGGFSGNTIYF.

The chain carries TRBV7-9 and TRBJ2-3; 9 positions agree with TRBD2. The CDR3 loop spans 16 amino acids. The germline CDR1 and CDR2 sequences are SEHNR and FQNEAQ (reference sequence). With 5 bases clipped from V and 2 bases from J, the junction kept 8 bases outside the gene matches. DNA of the CDR3: TGTGCCAGCAGCCCGATGTCTAGCGGGAACACAGATACGCAGTATTTT. Residues: CASSPMSSGNTDTQYF.

This chain connects TRBV19 to TRBJ1-5; D perhaps matches TRBD1 (6 bases). V gave up 4 bases and J gave up 0 bases, with 13 bases separating them. This CDR3 is built from 16 residues. CDR1 is LNHDA, CDR2 SQIVND, per germline (reference sequence). CDR3 DNA sequence: TGTGCCAGTAGTACCCGTGGGGGCTATAGCAATCAGCCCCAGCATTTT. It yields the protein CASSTRGGYSNQPQHF.

This clone was seen a few times. The gene calls are TRBV29-1 and TRBJ1-5, with D possibly being TRBD1 (5 bases). The CDR3 has 13 amino acids. Trimming removed 4 bases at V and 1 base at J, with 8 bases between. Germline V gives CDR1 SQVTM, CDR2 ANQGSEA. CDR3 nucleotide sequence: TGCAGCGTTGCAGGGTCAAGCAATCAGCCCCAGCATTTT. Translating it yields CSVAGSSNQPQHF.

This sequence joins TRBV6-5 and TRBJ1-1; a possible D gene is TRBD1 (6 bases). CDR3 length: 14 amino acids. V was trimmed by 7 bases and J by 7 bases, leaving 19 bases between them. Germline V gives CDR1 MNHEY, CDR2 SVGAGI. In nucleotides, the CDR3 is TGTGCCAGCAAACCCTTTATGACAGGCGGTGAAGCTTTCTTT. As protein: CASKPFMTGGEAFF.

This clone was seen a few times. V usage is TRBV2 and J usage is TRBJ2-3; 11 bases are a match to TRBD2. CDR3 length: 16 residues. Germline CDR1 is SNHLY and CDR2 is FYNNEI. The V gene end was trimmed by 6 bases and the J gene end by 4 bases; junction bases not matched to a gene: 9. The CDR3 here is CASRPTSGSRADTQYF. The CDR3 nucleotides are TGTGCCAGCAGACCTACTAGCGGGAGTAGGGCAGATACGCAGTATTTT.

The rearrangement uses TRBV11-3 and TRBJ2-5, with 8 bases identical to TRBD1. The CDR3 runs 14 residues. Trimming cost V 5 bases and J 3 bases; bases outside gene matches: 5. Germline CDR1 is SGHNT and CDR2 is YENEEA. In DNA form, the CDR3 reads TGTGCCAGCAGCCTACACAGGGGGGAAGAGACCCAGTACTTC. Translation gives CASSLHRGEETQYF.

This sequence joins TRBV7-9 and TRBJ1-6; weak D call: TRBD1 (5 bases). This CDR3 is 14 amino acids long. Trimming removed 0 bases at V and 14 bases at J, with 14 bases between. The germline V gene has CDR1 SEHNR and CDR2 FQNEAQ (reference sequence). In DNA form, the CDR3 reads TGTGCCAGCAGCTTAGCGTCAGGGCAAGGGGCCCTCCACTTT. Its translation is CASSLASGQGALHF.

The chain recombines TRBV18 with TRBJ2-1, with TRBD2 matching 7 bases. V lost 2 bases to trimming and J lost 6 bases; unmatched junction nucleotides: 7. This CDR3 has 15 amino acids. Germline CDR1 is KGHSH and CDR2 is LQKENI. The CDR3 nucleotides read TGTGCCAGCTCACCAGTGGGGGAGGGCCGCAATGAGCAGTTCTTC. Translated, it gives CASSPVGEGRNEQFF.

This clone appeared once. The chain uses TRBV4-2 and TRBJ2-6, with no clear D. CDR3 size: 17 residues. In germline, CDR1 is LGHNA, CDR2 YNFKEQ. V was cut by 4 bases and J by 1 base, with 14 bases left in between. CDR3: CASSPTISSSGANVLTF. The CDR3 region has the DNA TGTGCCAGCAGCCCAACAATCTCTTCTTCTGGGGCCAACGTCCTGACTTTC.

This clone turned up a few times. The V and J genes are TRBV24-1 and TRBJ1-2; 7 nucleotides agree with TRBD1. The junction had 9 bases not matched to a gene; V was cut back by 7 bases and J by 5 bases. The CDR3 sequence is 14 residues long. The germline V gene encodes CDR1 KGHDR and CDR2 SFDVKD. Here the CDR3 reads CATSSTGLRYGYTF. The CDR3 DNA is TGTGCCACCAGCTCGACAGGGTTAAGATATGGCTACACCTTC.

The rearrangement joins TRBV5-1 to TRBJ2-7; 11 bases map to TRBD2. CDR1 is SGHRS and CDR2 is YFSETQ in the germline V gene. This CDR3 region has 17 residues. Trimming at V came to 0 bases and at J to 4 bases, leaving 9 bases not matched to a gene. This chain's CDR3 is CASSLGLAGSPQYEQYF. Here the CDR3 DNA reads TGCGCCAGCAGCTTGGGACTAGCGGGATCCCCTCAGTACGAGCAGTACTTC. Full variable domain (outside the CDR3, taken from reference TRBV5-1 and TRBJ2-7): KAGVTQTPRYLIKTRGQQVTLSCSPISGHRSVSWYQQTPGQGLQFLFEYFSETQRNKGNFPGRFSGRQFSNSRSEMNVSTLELGDSALYLCASSLGLAGSPQYEQYFGPGTRLTVT.

As concerns this clone: Because the CDR3's place on the DNA is in doubt, the DNA is left out and the CDR3 is given as listed by TCRdb. This rearrangement joins TRBV4-2 to TRBJ2-1; the table's D gene call, TRBD2, was not cross checked with the DNA. The CDR3 extends over 17 residues, inclusive of both ends. In germline, CDR1 is LGHNA, CDR2 YNFKEQ. This chain's CDR3 is CASSQYVGTSGTNEQFF.

The chain recombines TRBV27 with TRBJ2-7, with 9 bases identical to TRBD1. The trim removed 6 bases at V and 3 bases at J, leaving 9 bases unmatched. Per the germline V gene, CDR1 is MNHEY and CDR2 is SMNVEV (reference sequence). This CDR3 comprises 15 residues. CDR3 in DNA: TGTGCCAGCAGACCAACCGGGACAGGGAACTACGAGCAGTACTTC. This codes for CASRPTGTGNYEQYF.

The V call is TRBV7-8, the J call TRBJ2-6; 8 positions match TRBD1. Germline V gives CDR1 SGHVS, CDR2 FQNEAQ. The CDR3 is 18 amino acids. V shed 1 base, J shed 4 bases, and the junction held 9 bases outside the gene matches. CDR3 in DNA: TGTGCCAGCAGCTTAGGTTTCAGGGGGCGCCGAGGGGCCAACGTCCTGACTTTC. This codes for CASSLGFRGRRGANVLTF.

V and J are TRBV2 and TRBJ2-1; 11 bases agree with TRBD2. CDR1 SNHLY and CDR2 FYNNEI come from the germline V gene. With V trimmed by 5 bases and J by 12 bases, 6 bases remained unmatched. This CDR3 has 13 amino acids. In DNA form, the CDR3 reads TGTGCCAGCAGTTTAGCGGGAGGGCCAGGGCAGTTCTTC. Its translation: CASSLAGGPGQFF.

V and J are TRBV6-5 and TRBJ2-7; possible D gene TRBD1, 5 bases. Trimming cost V 6 bases and J 5 bases, with 8 bases left between them. The germline V gene has CDR1 MNHEY and CDR2 SVGAGI. This CDR3 is 11 amino acids long. The CDR3 nucleotides read TGTGCCAGCAGGGACAACGACGAGCAGTACTTC. Its translation: CASRDNDEQYF.

Comment on this clone: The junction departs from germline at one end; a sequencing error may be responsible. J is TRBJ2-1 and V is TRBV2, with a tentative D call TRBD1 (5 bases). CDR1 is SNHLY and CDR2 is FYNNEI in the germline V gene. The CDR3 spans 13 residues. The CDR3 loop is CASSPDASTGRIF. For the CDR3, the DNA is TGTGCCAGCAGTCCGGACGCGAGTACAGGAAGGATCTTC.

The chain joins TRBV24-1 to TRBJ2-7, with D hard to call. The CDR3 consists of 16 residues. Germline V gene data show CDR1 as KGHDR and CDR2 as SFDVKD. The V and J ends lost 3 bases and 7 bases respectively, with 21 bases between them. CDR3 loop: CATSDPYSQVPWEQYF. The DNA for the CDR3 is TGTGCCACCAGTGATCCATACTCCCAGGTGCCTTGGGAGCAGTACTTC.

The rearrangement uses TRBV7-9 and TRBJ2-1, with D hard to call. The CDR3 sequence is 13 residues long. Germline V lookup: CDR1 SEHNR, CDR2 FQNEAQ (reference sequence). Trimming left V 3 bases short and J 5 bases short, with 8 bases between. The CDR3 here is CASSFITNNEQFF. The CDR3 region has the DNA TGTGCCAGCAGCTTCATCACAAACAATGAGCAGTTCTTC.

As for this clone: The conserved phenylalanine or tryptophan normally closing the CDR3 is absent here, so this likely arose from a read error. The DNA is omitted, as the CDR3 cannot be located on it reliably, and the CDR3 follows TCRdb's listing. This chain joins TRBV2 and TRBJ2-7; the table's D call TRBD1 went unverified against the DNA. CDR1 is SNHLY and CDR2 is FYNNEI in the germline V gene. The length of the CDR3 is 12 amino acids, counting both ends. The CDR3 region is CASSEALGGRHS.

The V and J genes are TRBV15 and TRBJ1-2; unclear D gene. V shed 5 bases and J shed 0 bases, with 19 bases lying between them. This CDR3 comprises 17 residues. Germline V gene lookup returns CDR1 LNHNV and CDR2 YYDKDF (reference sequence). The CDR3 bases are TGTGCCACCAGCTTACCCCGAACGAGGGCCACTAACTATGGCTACACCTTC. Translating gives CATSLPRTRATNYGYTF.

This chain links TRBV5-1 with TRBJ1-6, with 7 nucleotides matching TRBD1. The V gene end was trimmed by 2 bases and the J gene end by 5 bases; junction bases not matched to a gene: 10. Germline values: CDR1 SGHRS, CDR2 YFSETQ. CDR3 length: 17 residues. The CDR3 DNA sequence: TGCGCCAGCAGCTTAGTTTCTGGGACAGTAAATAATTCACCCCTCCACTTT. Translation gives CASSLVSGTVNNSPLHF. Full variable domain (missing parts from reference TRBV5-1 and TRBJ1-6): KAGVTQTPRYLIKTRGQQVTLSCSPISGHRSVSWYQQTPGQGLQFLFEYFSETQRNKGNFPGRFSGRQFSNSRSEMNVSTLELGDSALYLCASSLVSGTVNNSPLHFGNGTRLTVT.

This chain links TRBV27 with TRBJ2-1, with D tentatively TRBD2 (5 bases). The CDR3 is made up of 13 amino acids. V was clipped by 1 base and J by 9 bases, with 10 bases between them. CDR1 MNHEY and CDR2 SMNVEV come from the germline V gene (reference sequence). The CDR3 is CASSLLRETEQFF. The CDR3 DNA is TGTGCCAGCAGTTTATTGAGGGAAACTGAGCAGTTCTTC.

The chain is built from TRBV7-2 and TRBJ2-1; 9 bases fit TRBD2. The CDR3 loop spans 17 amino acids. The V gene end was trimmed by 5 bases and the J gene end by 1 base; junction bases not matched to a gene: 9. Looked up from germline, CDR1 is SGHTA and CDR2 is FQGNSA. This CDR3 reads CASSTWSSGTSYNEQFF. The DNA for the CDR3 is TGTGCCAGCAGCACATGGTCTAGCGGGACTTCCTACAATGAGCAGTTCTTC.

This sequence joins TRBV27 and TRBJ1-1; possibly TRBD1 for D (5 bases). The ends were cut back, 5 bases at V and 0 bases at J, with 13 bases in the middle. This CDR3 spans 15 amino acids. Germline CDR1 is MNHEY and CDR2 is SMNVEV (reference sequence). CDR3 residues: CASSHRRGMNTEAFF. The CDR3 bases are TGTGCCAGCAGTCATCGGAGGGGCATGAACACTGAAGCTTTCTTT.